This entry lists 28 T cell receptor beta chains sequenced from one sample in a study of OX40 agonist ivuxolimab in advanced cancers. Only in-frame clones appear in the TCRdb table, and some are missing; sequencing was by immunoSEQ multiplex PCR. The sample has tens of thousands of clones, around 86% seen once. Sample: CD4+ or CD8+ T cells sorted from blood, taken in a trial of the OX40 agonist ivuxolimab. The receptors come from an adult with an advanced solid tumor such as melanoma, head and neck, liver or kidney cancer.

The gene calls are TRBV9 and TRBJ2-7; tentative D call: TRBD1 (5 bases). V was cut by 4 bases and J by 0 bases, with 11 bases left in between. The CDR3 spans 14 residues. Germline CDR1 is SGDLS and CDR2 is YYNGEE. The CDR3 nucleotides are TGTGCCAGCAGCCCAGGGCCCAGCTCCTACGAGCAGTACTTC. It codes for CASSPGPSSYEQYF.

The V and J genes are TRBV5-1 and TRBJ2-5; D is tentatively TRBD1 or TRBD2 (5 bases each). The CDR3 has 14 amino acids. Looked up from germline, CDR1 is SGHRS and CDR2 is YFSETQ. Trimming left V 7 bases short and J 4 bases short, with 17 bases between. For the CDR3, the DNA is TGCGCCAGCGGCCCCGGCCCTGGGGGAGAGACCCAGTACTTC. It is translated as CASGPGPGGETQYF. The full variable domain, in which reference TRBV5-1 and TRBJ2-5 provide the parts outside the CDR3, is KAGVTQTPRYLIKTRGQQVTLSCSPISGHRSVSWYQQTPGQGLQFLFEYFSETQRNKGNFPGRFSGRQFSNSRSEMNVSTLELGDSALYLCASGPGPGGETQYFGPGTRLLVL.

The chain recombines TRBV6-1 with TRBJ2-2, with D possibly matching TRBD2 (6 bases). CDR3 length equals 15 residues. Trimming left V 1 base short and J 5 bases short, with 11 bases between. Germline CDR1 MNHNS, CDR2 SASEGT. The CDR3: CASSEEWGLTGELFF. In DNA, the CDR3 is TGTGCCAGCAGTGAAGAATGGGGACTGACCGGGGAGCTGTTTTTT.

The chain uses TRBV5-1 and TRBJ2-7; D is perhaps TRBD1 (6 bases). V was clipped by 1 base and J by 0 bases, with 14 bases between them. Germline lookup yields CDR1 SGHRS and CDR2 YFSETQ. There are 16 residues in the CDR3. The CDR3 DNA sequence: TGCGCCAGCAGCTTGAGAAGTTTGGGGGCCTCCTACGAGCAGTACTTC. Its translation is CASSLRSLGASYEQYF.

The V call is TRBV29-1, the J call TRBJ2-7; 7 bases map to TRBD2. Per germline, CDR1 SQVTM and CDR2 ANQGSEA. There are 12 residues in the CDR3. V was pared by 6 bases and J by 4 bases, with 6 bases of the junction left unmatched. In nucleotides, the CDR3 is TGCAGCGTCTGGGACTACGGATACGAGCAGTACTTC. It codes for CSVWDYGYEQYF.

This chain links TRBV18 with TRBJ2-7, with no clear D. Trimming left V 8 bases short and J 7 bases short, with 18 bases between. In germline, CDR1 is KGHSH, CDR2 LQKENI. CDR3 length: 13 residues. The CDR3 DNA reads TGTGCCAGCACCAGACCCCCAACATGGGAGCAGTACTTC. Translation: CASTRPPTWEQYF.

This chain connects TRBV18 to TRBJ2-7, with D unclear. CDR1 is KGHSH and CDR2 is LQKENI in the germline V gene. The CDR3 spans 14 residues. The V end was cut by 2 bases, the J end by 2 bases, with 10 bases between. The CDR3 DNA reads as TGTGCCAGCTCACCATGGGGAACGACCTACGAGCAGTACTTC. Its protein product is CASSPWGTTYEQYF. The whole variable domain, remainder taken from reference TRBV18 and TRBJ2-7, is NAGVMQNPRHLVRRRGQEARLRCSPMKGHSHVYWYRQLPEEGLKFMVYLQKENIIDESGMPKERFSAEFPKEGPSILRIQQVVRGDSAAYFCASSPWGTTYEQYFGPGTRLTVT.

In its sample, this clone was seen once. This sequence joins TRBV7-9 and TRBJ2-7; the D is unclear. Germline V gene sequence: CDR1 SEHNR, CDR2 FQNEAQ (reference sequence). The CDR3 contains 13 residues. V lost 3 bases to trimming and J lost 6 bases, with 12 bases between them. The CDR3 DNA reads TGTGCCAGCAGCTTTCTAAGGATCCCCGAGCAGTACTTC. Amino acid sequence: CASSFLRIPEQYF.

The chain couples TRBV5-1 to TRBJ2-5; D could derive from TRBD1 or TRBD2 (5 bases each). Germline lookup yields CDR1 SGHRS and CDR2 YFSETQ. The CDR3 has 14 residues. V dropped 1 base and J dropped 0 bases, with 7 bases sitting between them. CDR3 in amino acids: CASSLQGDQETQYF. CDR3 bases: TGCGCCAGCAGCTTGCAGGGAGACCAAGAGACCCAGTACTTC.

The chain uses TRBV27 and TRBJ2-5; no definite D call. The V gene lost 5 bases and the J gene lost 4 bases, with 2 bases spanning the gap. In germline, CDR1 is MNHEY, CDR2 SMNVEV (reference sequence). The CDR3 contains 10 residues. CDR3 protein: CASSRETQYF. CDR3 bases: TGTGCCAGCAGTCGAGAGACCCAGTACTTC.

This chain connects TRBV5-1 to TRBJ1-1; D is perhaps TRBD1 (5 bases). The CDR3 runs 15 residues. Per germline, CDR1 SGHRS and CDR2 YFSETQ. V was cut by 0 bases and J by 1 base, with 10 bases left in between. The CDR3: CASSLAGGSNTEAFF. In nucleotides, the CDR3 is TGCGCCAGCAGCTTGGCTGGGGGGTCGAACACTGAAGCTTTCTTT.

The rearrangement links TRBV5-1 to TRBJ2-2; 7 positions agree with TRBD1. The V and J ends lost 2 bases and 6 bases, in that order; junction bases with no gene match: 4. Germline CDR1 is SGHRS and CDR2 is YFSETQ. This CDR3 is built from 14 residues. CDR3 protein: CASSFDRAAGELFF. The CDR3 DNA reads TGCGCCAGCAGCTTCGACAGGGCCGCCGGGGAGCTGTTTTTT. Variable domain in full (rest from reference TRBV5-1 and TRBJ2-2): KAGVTQTPRYLIKTRGQQVTLSCSPISGHRSVSWYQQTPGQGLQFLFEYFSETQRNKGNFPGRFSGRQFSNSRSEMNVSTLELGDSALYLCASSFDRAAGELFFGEGSRLTVL.

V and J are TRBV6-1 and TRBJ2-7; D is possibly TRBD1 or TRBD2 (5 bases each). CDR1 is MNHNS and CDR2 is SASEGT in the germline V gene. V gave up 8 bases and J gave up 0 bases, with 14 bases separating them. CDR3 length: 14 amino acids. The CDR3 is CASLSWGYSYEQYF. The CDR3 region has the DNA TGTGCCAGCCTCTCATGGGGGTACTCCTACGAGCAGTACTTC.

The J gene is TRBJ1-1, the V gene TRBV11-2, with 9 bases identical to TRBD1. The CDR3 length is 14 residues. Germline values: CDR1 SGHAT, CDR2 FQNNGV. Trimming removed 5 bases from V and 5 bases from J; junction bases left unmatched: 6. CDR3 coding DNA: TGTGCCAGCAGCCGGACAGGGGCCGGAACTGAAGCTTTCTTT. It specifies CASSRTGAGTEAFF.

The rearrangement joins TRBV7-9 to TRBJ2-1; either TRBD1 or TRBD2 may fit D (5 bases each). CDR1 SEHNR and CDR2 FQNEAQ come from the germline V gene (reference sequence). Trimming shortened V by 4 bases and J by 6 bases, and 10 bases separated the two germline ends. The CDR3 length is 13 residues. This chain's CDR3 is CASSSRELNEQFF. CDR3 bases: TGTGCCAGCAGCTCCAGGGAGCTCAATGAGCAGTTCTTC.

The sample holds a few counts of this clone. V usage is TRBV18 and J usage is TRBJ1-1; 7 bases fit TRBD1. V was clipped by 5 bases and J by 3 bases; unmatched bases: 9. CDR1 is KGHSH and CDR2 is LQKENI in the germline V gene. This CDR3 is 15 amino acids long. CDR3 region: CASSNEGRGYTEAFF. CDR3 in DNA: TGTGCCAGCTCAAACGAGGGCAGGGGGTACACTGAAGCTTTCTTT.

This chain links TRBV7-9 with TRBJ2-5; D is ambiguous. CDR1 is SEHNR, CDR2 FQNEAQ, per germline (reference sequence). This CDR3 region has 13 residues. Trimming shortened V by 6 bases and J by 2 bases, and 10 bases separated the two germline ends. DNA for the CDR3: TGTGCCAGCAGTCAAGACGGACAAGAGACCCAGTACTTC. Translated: CASSQDGQETQYF.

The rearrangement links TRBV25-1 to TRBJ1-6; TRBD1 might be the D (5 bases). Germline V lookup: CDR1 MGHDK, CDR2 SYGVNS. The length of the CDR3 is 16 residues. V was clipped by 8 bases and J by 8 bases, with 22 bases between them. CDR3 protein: CASSGGSPLRHSPLHF. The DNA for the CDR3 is TGTGCCAGCTCCGGGGGTTCCCCTCTTCGGCATTCACCCCTCCACTTT.

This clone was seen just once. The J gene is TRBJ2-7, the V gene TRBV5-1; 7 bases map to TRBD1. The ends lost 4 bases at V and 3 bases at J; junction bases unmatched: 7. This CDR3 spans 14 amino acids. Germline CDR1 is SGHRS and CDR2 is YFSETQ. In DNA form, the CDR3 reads TGCGCCAGCAGCACGGACAGGATTTTCTACGAGCAGTACTTC. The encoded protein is CASSTDRIFYEQYF.

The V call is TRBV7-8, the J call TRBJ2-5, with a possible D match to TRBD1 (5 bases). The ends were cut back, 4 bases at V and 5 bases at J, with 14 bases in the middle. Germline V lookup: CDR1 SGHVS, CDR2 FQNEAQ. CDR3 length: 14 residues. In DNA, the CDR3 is TGTGCCAGCAGCTCGACTGGGGCTGAGGAGACCCAGTACTTC. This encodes CASSSTGAEETQYF.

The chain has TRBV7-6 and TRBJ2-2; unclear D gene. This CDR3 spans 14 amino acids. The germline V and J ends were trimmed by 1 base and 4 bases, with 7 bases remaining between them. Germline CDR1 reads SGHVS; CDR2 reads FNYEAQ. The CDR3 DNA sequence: TGTGCCAGCAGCTTAGAGACAACCACCGGGGAGCTGTTTTTT. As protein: CASSLETTTGELFF. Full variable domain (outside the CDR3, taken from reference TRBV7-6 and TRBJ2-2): GAGVSQSPRYKVTKRGQDVALRCDPISGHVSLYWYRQALGQGPEFLTYFNYEAQQDKSGLPNDRFSAERPEGSISTLTIQRTEQRDSAMYRCASSLETTTGELFFGEGSRLTVL.

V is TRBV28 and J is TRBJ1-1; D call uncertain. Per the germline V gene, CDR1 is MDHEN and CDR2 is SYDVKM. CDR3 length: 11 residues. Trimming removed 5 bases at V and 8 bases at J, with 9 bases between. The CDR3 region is CASSRWLEAFF. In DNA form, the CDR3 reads TGTGCCAGCAGTCGGTGGTTGGAAGCTTTCTTT.

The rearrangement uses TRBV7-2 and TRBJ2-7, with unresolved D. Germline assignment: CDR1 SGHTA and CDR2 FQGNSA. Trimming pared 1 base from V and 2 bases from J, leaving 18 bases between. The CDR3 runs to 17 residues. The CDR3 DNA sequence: TGTGCCAGCAGCTTAGTTGTGGCTGGGCAGGTGACCTACGAGCAGTACTTC. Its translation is CASSLVVAGQVTYEQYF.

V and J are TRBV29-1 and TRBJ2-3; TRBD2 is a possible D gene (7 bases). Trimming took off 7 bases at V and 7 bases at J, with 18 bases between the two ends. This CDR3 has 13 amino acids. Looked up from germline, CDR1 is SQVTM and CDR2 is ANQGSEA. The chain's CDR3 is CSGSKGGRNTQYF. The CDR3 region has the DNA TGCAGCGGGTCCAAGGGGGGGCGAAATACGCAGTATTTT.

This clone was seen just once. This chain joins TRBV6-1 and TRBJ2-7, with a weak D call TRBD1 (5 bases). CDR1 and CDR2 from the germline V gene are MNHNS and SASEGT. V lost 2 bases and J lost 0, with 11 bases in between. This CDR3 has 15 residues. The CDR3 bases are TGTGCCAGCAGTGAATTTCAGGGTAGCTCCTACGAGCAGTACTTC. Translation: CASSEFQGSSYEQYF.

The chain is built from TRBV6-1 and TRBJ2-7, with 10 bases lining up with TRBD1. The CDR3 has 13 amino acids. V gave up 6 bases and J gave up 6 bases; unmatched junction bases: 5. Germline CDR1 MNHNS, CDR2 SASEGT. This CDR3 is CASRTGTGAEQYF. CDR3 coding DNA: TGTGCCAGCAGGACCGGGACAGGGGCCGAGCAGTACTTC.

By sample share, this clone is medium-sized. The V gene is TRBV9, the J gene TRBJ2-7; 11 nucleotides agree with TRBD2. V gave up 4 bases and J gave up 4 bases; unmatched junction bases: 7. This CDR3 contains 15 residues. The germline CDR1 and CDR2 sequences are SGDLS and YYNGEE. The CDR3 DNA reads TGTGCCAGCAGCCCTCGACTAGCGGGACAGTACGAGCAGTACTTC. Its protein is CASSPRLAGQYEQYF.

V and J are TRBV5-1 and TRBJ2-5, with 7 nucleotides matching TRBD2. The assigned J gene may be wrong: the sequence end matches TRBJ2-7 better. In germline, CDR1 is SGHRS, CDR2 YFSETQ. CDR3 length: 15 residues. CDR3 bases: TGCGCCAGCAGCGTAGGACTAGGTAACGCCTACGAGCAGTACTTC. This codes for CASSVGLGNAYEQYF.